This T cell receptor beta chain was sequenced for a study of T cells expressing NK-cell markers. CDR1 MNHNY and CDR2 SVGAGI come from the germline V gene (reference sequence). This CDR3 is built from 13 residues. Points on this clonotype: The antigen is undetermined.

cDNA encoding TCR beta was synthesized via 5'RACE template switching incorporating UMIs. TCRdb reworked the 5' RACE reads into one entry per CDR3 protein, no DNA. This sample's table reports some 280,000 distinct CDR3 sequences. General study points: Roughly 6 of the donors carried dominant NKG2C+ clonotypes that took up about 1.0-7.0% of their CD8+ T cells.

Sequenced sample: blood T cells: a sorted CD56 or NKG2C T cell subset, CD4+ or CD8+ T cells, or bulk PBMC T cells (not recorded which). The J gene is TRBJ2-5, the V gene TRBV6-6. The sequence derives from a man younger than 35 in good health. The CDR3 spells CASRTTNQETQYF.